The 11 T cell receptor beta chains below were found in one sample sequenced in a study of blood T cell repertoires in COVID-19. TCRdb's copy holds only in-frame clones and misses some; the assay was immunoSEQ multiplex PCR. Among about 150,000 clones, just over 85% were seen once, and the ten largest hold roughly 3.5%. Sequencing input: peripheral blood. These TCRs come from a man in his sixties or seventies with acute or convalescent COVID-19.

This clone was seen a handful of times. The CDR3 DNA reads TGTGCCAGCAGTTTATCGAGACGGGGGGGGCGGACTGAAGCTTTCTTT. The encoded protein is CASSLSRRGGRTEAFF. V is TRBV27 and J is TRBJ1-1; D perhaps matches TRBD1 (6 bases). The V end lost 0 bases, the J end lost 5 bases, and 16 bases lay between the germline ends. Germline CDR1 reads MNHEY; CDR2 reads SMNVEV (reference sequence). The CDR3 consists of 16 residues.

This clone turned up a few times. The V and J genes are TRBV2 and TRBJ2-7; 12 nucleotides line up with TRBD1. The CDR3 covers 15 residues. CDR1 and CDR2 (germline): SNHLY, FYNNEI. The trim removed 6 bases at V and 7 bases at J, leaving 10 bases unmatched. CDR3 amino acids: CASRDPGQGAGEQYF. CDR3 in DNA: TGTGCCAGCAGAGATCCGGGACAGGGGGCCGGAGAGCAGTACTTC.

This clone was seen only once. This chain connects TRBV7-9 to TRBJ1-1; D might be TRBD1 (5 bases). Trimming removed 5 bases at V and 1 base at J, with 14 bases between. The CDR3 runs to 15 residues. Looked up from germline, CDR1 is SEHNR and CDR2 is FQNEAQ (reference sequence). The CDR3 reads CASSPIRVKNTEAFF. CDR3 bases: TGTGCCAGCAGCCCGATCAGGGTAAAGAACACTGAAGCTTTCTTT.

This clone was counted only a few times. This CDR3 is CSVDVTGGRGEQYF. For the CDR3, the DNA is TGCAGCGTTGATGTTACAGGGGGCCGAGGCGAGCAGTACTTC. The chain couples TRBV29-1 to TRBJ2-7, with 9 bases identical to TRBD1. The J segment lost 6 bases and the V segment lost 3 bases, leaving 9 bases of the junction unmatched. CDR3 length: 14 residues. Germline V CDR1 and CDR2: SQVTM, ANQGSEA.

The CDR3 protein is CASRTGTHNPLNTEAFF. Written as DNA, the CDR3 is TGTGCCAGCAGGACGGGGACACACAATCCCTTGAACACTGAAGCTTTCTTT. J is TRBJ1-1 and V is TRBV7-8, with D maybe TRBD1 (6 bases). This CDR3 is 17 amino acids long. Germline-derived CDR1 and CDR2 are SGHVS and FQNEAQ. Trimming left V 6 bases short and J 0 bases short, with 20 bases between.

V and J are TRBV29-1 and TRBJ2-5, with 8 bases that match TRBD2. The length of the CDR3 is 12 residues. V dropped 5 bases and J dropped 5; count of bases not matched to a gene: 4. The germline CDR1 and CDR2 sequences are SQVTM and ANQGSEA. This CDR3 reads CSVWTSIETQYF. The CDR3 nucleotides read TGCAGCGTTTGGACTAGCATCGAGACCCAGTACTTC.

CDR3 in DNA: TGTGCCAGCAGTACTAAAACAGGGGAGGAGCAGTTCTTC. This gives the protein CASSTKTGEEQFF. The chain is built from TRBV12-3 or TRBV12-4 and TRBJ2-1; 7 bases map to TRBD1. V gave up 5 bases and J gave up 10 bases; unmatched junction bases: 8. The CDR3 consists of 13 residues.

J is TRBJ2-5 and V is TRBV7-9; TRBD1 agrees at 7 bases. Germline values: CDR1 SEHNR, CDR2 FQNEAQ (reference sequence). J gave up 5 bases and V 3 bases, and 3 bases lay outside the gene matches. CDR3 length: 13 amino acids. CDR3 nucleotides: TGTGCCAGCAGCTTCACGGGACAGGAGACCCAGTACTTC. Its translation: CASSFTGQETQYF.

V usage is TRBV2 and J usage is TRBJ2-1; 9 nucleotides agree with TRBD1. J gave up 2 bases and V 6 bases, and 5 bases lay outside the gene matches. This CDR3 region has 15 residues. The V gene's germline CDR1 is SNHLY and CDR2 FYNNEI. CDR3: CASSRDRGTYNEQFF. The DNA for the CDR3 is TGTGCCAGCAGCAGAGACAGGGGGACCTACAATGAGCAGTTCTTC.

Points on this clone: The identical CDR3 is also encoded by other nucleotide sequences in the sample. The V call is TRBV2, the J call TRBJ1-1, with unresolved D. CDR1 is SNHLY and CDR2 is FYNNEI in the germline V gene. CDR3 length: 13 residues. Trimming pared 6 bases from V and 1 base from J, leaving 9 bases between. The CDR3 sequence is CASRIRQNTEAFF. The CDR3 DNA sequence: TGTGCCAGCAGAATTAGACAGAACACTGAAGCTTTCTTT.

The chain links TRBV2 to TRBJ2-2; weak D call: TRBD2 (5 bases). Germline CDR1 is SNHLY and CDR2 is FYNNEI. Deletions cut 7 bases from V and 2 bases from J, with 17 bases between. This CDR3 is built from 16 residues. The CDR3, as DNA: TGTGCCAGCACGCTAGTCGCTAGCAGAAACACCGGGGAGCTGTTTTTT. Translated: CASTLVASRNTGELFF. Filled out from reference TRBV2 and TRBJ2-2, the complete variable domain reads EPEVTQTPSHQVTQMGQEVILRCVPISNHLYFYWYRQILGQKVEFLVSFYNNEISEKSEIFDDQFSVERPDGSNFTLKIRSTKLEDSAMYFCASTLVASRNTGELFFGEGSRLTVL.